Listed below are T cell receptor beta chains from one sample, sequenced in a study of blood T cell repertoires in COVID-19. Sequencing was performed with immunoSEQ multiplex PCR; in TCRdb, only in-frame clones are kept and a portion is missing. Of 55,000 to 80,000 clones listed, approximately 86% are singletons. The source material was peripheral blood. Receptors originate from a human donor in a cohort sampled during active COVID-19. CDR3s include the opening cysteine and the closing phenylalanine or tryptophan. Each record gives: D gene, CDR3 length, V gene, clone size, J gene, CDR3 protein, CDR3 DNA. The D gene is left open where the match is weak. The listing skips clone size in some rows; elsewhere it reads once, few, many or a size class.

TRBD2	17	TRBV3-1/TRBV3-2	few	TRBJ2-1	CASSQRLAGGLYNEQFF	TGTGCCAGCAGCCAAAGGCTAGCGGGGGGTCTCTACAATGAGCAGTTCTTC
NA	13	TRBV7-9	NA	TRBJ2-7	CASSFGTLYEQYF	TGTGCCAGCAGCTTTGGGACACTTTACGAGCAGTACTTC
NA	16	TRBV6-6	NA	TRBJ2-3	CASSYAPRGSTDTQYF	TGTGCCAGCAGTTACGCCCCCCGGGGGAGCACAGATACGCAGTATTTT
TRBD2	16	TRBV5-1	NA	TRBJ2-5	CASSQPATSGQETQYF	TGCGCCAGCAGCCAACCCGCGACTAGCGGCCAAGAGACCCAGTACTTC
NA	14	TRBV2	NA	TRBJ1-6	CASSGGVYNSPLHF	TGTGCCAGCAGTGGAGGAGTATATAATTCACCCCTCCACTTT
NA	15	TRBV5-6	NA	TRBJ2-7	CASSLAPGNSYEQYF	TGTGCCAGCAGCTTGGCCCCAGGGAACTCCTACGAGCAGTACTTC
NA	15	TRBV7-2	NA	TRBJ1-1	CASSLAGPTDTEAFF	TGTGCCAGCAGCTTAGCGGGGCCGACCGACACTGAAGCTTTCTTT
TRBD2	16	TRBV5-6	NA	TRBJ2-1	CASSFVLAGNYNEQFF	TGTGCCAGCAGTTTCGTCCTAGCGGGGAACTACAATGAGCAGTTCTTC
NA	13	TRBV19	NA	TRBJ2-6	CASRRSGANVLTF	TGTGCCAGTAGGCGCTCTGGGGCCAACGTCCTGACTTTC
TRBD1	15	TRBV7-8	NA	TRBJ1-2	CASSLAGTGVYGYTF	TGTGCCAGCAGCTTAGCCGGGACAGGAGTCTATGGCTACACCTTC
TRBD1	15	TRBV7-9	once	TRBJ2-6	CASSLTGAGANVLTF	TGTGCCAGCAGCTTAACAGGGGCCGGGGCCAACGTCCTGACTTTC
TRBD1	15	TRBV18	NA	TRBJ1-1	CASSEKGQGGTEAFF	TGTGCCAGCTCAGAAAAAGGACAGGGAGGGACTGAAGCTTTCTTT
TRBD1	15	TRBV5-8	NA	TRBJ2-7	CASSLYTTGGNEQYF	TGTGCCAGCAGCCTCTATACGACAGGGGGTAACGAGCAGTACTTC
NA	16	TRBV5-1	NA	TRBJ1-6	CASSLVGSGYNSPLHF	TGCGCCAGCAGCTTGGTAGGGTCGGGGTATAATTCACCCCTCCACTTT
NA	13	TRBV7-9	NA	TRBJ2-5	CASSLEVARTQYF	TGTGCCAGCAGCTTAGAGGTAGCCCGAACCCAGTACTTC
NA	13	TRBV30	NA	TRBJ1-4	CAWSVRPGEKLFF	TGTGCCTGGAGTGTAAGACCGGGTGAAAAACTGTTTTTT
NA	13	TRBV6-5	once	TRBJ1-2	CASSYRTSYGYTF	TGTGCCAGCAGTTACAGGACATCCTATGGCTACACCTTC
TRBD2	15	TRBV5-1	NA	TRBJ2-3	CASSHPGGTTDTQYF	TGCGCCAGCAGCCACCCCGGGGGGACCACAGATACGCAGTATTTT
NA	16	TRBV6-2/TRBV6-3	NA	TRBJ2-2	CASSYGQVRRAGELFF	TGTGCCAGCAGTTACGGACAAGTTCGACGGGCCGGGGAGCTGTTTTTT
NA	15	TRBV7-9	NA	TRBJ2-1	CASSLTSPLYNEQFF	TGTGCCAGCAGCCTTACTAGCCCATTATACAATGAGCAGTTCTTC
NA	16	TRBV4-1	NA	TRBJ2-4	CASSHDTEKAKNIQYF	TGCGCCAGCAGCCACGACACAGAAAAAGCCAAAAACATTCAGTACTTC
NA	14	TRBV5-1	NA	TRBJ2-2	CASSLSSNTGELFF	TGCGCCAGCAGCTTATCTTCCAACACCGGGGAGCTGTTTTTT
NA	13	TRBV11-2	few	TRBJ2-5	CASTFLGGVTQYF	TGTGCCAGCACCTTCCTGGGAGGTGTGACCCAGTACTTC
NA	16	TRBV5-1	NA	TRBJ2-1	CASSLRGFGTSNEQFF	TGCGCCAGCAGCTTGAGGGGGTTCGGGACAAGTAATGAGCAGTTCTTC
TRBD1	16	TRBV7-2	NA	TRBJ2-7	CASSIRTGGKNYEQYF	TGTGCCAGCAGCATTCGAACAGGGGGCAAAAACTACGAGCAGTACTTC
NA	15	TRBV5-1	NA	TRBJ2-2	CASSLAAGVGGELFF	TGCGCCAGCAGCTTGGCTGCGGGTGTCGGCGGGGAGCTGTTTTTT
TRBD1	17	TRBV28	NA	TRBJ2-5	CASSHSSPGQRRETQYF	TGTGCCAGCAGTCACTCATCCCCGGGACAGCGTAGGGAGACCCAGTACTTC
TRBD1	15	TRBV5-8	NA	TRBJ2-7	CASSLGDRAHYEQYF	TGTGCCAGCAGCTTGGGGGACAGGGCCCACTACGAGCAGTACTTC
TRBD2	15	TRBV6-4	few	TRBJ2-1	CASSDSSGGANEQFF	TGTGCCAGCAGTGACTCTAGCGGGGGGGCCAATGAGCAGTTCTTC
TRBD1	14	TRBV5-6	NA	TRBJ2-7	CASSLAGSGGEQYF	TGTGCCAGCAGCTTGGCCGGGTCAGGGGGCGAGCAGTACTTC